The 21 T cell receptor beta chains listed next were all sequenced from one sample in a study of metastatic and nonmetastatic thyroid tumors (dated by TCRdb to between 2020 and 2021). Libraries came from PCR. Sequencer: Illumina HiSeq 4000. TCRdb redid the processing of the public reads, applying fastp at Q25 and MiXCR, and retained in-frame beta chains. The table for this sample lists around 30,000 clones; 21% of them were counted only once. Over 2.5% of the sample belongs to the ten largest clones. Before undergoing thyroid surgery, none of the patients had been given any kind of treatment. The sample was tumor tissue. The origin of the receptors is a male donor with papillary thyroid cancer or a benign thyroid nodule (not recorded which). Some clones in this sample may be carry-over from other donors' samples.

This clone was seen many times. V is TRBV18 and J is TRBJ2-1, with 7 bases lining up with TRBD1. The V and J ends lost 2 bases and 7 bases, in that order; junction bases with no gene match: 14. Germline CDR1 and CDR2: KGHSH and LQKENI. CDR3 size: 17 residues. The CDR3 nucleotides are TGTGCCAGCTCACCAAAGATTGGGCAGGGGGTACCTAATGAGCAGTTCTTC. Translating gives CASSPKIGQGVPNEQFF.

Here the CDR3 reads CASSYGDGGGELFF. DNA of the CDR3: TGCGCCAGCAGCTACGGGGACGGCGGCGGGGAGCTGTTTTTT. The chain couples TRBV5-1 to TRBJ2-2; D may match TRBD1 or TRBD2 (5 bases each). This CDR3 spans 14 amino acids. Trimming took 3 bases from V and 7 from J, leaving 13 bases between them. CDR1 and CDR2 from the germline V gene are SGHRS and YFSETQ.

This chain uses TRBV5-4 with TRBJ2-7; TRBD2 might be the D (5 bases). The CDR3 consists of 14 residues. The germline V gene encodes CDR1 SGHNT and CDR2 YYREEE (reference sequence). Deletions cut 4 bases from V and 0 bases from J, with 11 bases between. The CDR3 DNA sequence: TGTGCCAGCAGCCGGGAAGGCTTCTCCTACGAGCAGTACTTC. As protein: CASSREGFSYEQYF.

This clone has a count of ten or more. The J gene is TRBJ1-1, the V gene TRBV7-9; the D gene is possibly TRBD1 (5 bases). CDR3 size: 16 residues. Germline lookup yields CDR1 SEHNR and CDR2 FQNEAQ (reference sequence). The germline V and J ends were trimmed by 5 bases and 0 bases, with 16 bases remaining between them. CDR3 loop: CASSPGQGKMNTEAFF. The CDR3 bases are TGTGCCAGCAGCCCCGGCCAGGGTAAGATGAACACTGAAGCTTTCTTT.

This clone was detected a few times. The chain combines TRBV12-3 or TRBV12-4 with TRBJ2-2; D remains unclear. Trimming stripped 6 bases from V and 5 bases from J, with 7 bases between. CDR3 length: 12 amino acids. CDR3 in DNA: TGTGCCAGCAGCGAGCAGACCGGGGAGCTGTTTTTT. Translated: CASSEQTGELFF.

This clone has a handful of counts. The rearrangement joins TRBV6-1 to TRBJ1-2; 9 positions agree with TRBD1. Germline-derived CDR1 and CDR2 are MNHNS and SASEGT. The CDR3 extends over 16 amino acids. The V segment lost 5 bases and the J segment 2 bases; nucleotides outside the gene matches: 9. CDR3 nucleotides: TGTGCCAGCAGTCCAGTGACCGGGACAGGGAACTATGGCTACACCTTC. Its translation: CASSPVTGTGNYGYTF.

Many counts were recorded for this clone. The V gene is TRBV10-1, the J gene TRBJ2-3; the D is unclear. V dropped 3 bases and J dropped 2 bases, with 15 bases sitting between them. There are 16 residues in the CDR3. CDR1 and CDR2 (germline): WNHNN, SYGVQD (reference sequence). The CDR3 protein is CASSDSSAGSTDTQYF. Written as DNA, the CDR3 is TGCGCCAGCAGTGATTCGAGCGCCGGGTCCACAGATACGCAGTATTTT.

This clone was counted at least ten times. Other DNA sequences within the sample encode an identical CDR3. The chain is built from TRBV3-1 and TRBJ1-2; TRBD1 aligns across 8 bases. CDR3 length: 14 amino acids. Germline V gives CDR1 LGHDT, CDR2 YNNKEL (reference sequence). The J segment lost 7 bases and the V segment lost 1 base, leaving 5 bases of the junction unmatched. CDR3 DNA: TGTGCCAGCAGCCAAGGACAGGGGCAGGGTGGCTACACCTTC. As protein: CASSQGQGQGGYTF.

In this sample, this clone turned up many times. DNA for the CDR3: TGTGCCAGCAGCCAAACAAGTATGAACACTGAAGCTTTCTTT. Protein sequence: CASSQTSMNTEAFF. V gene TRBV11-2 combines with J gene TRBJ1-1; D unresolved. CDR3 length: 14 residues. The V gene's germline CDR1 is SGHAT and CDR2 FQNNGV. V was clipped by 5 bases and J by 0 bases, with 10 bases between them.

This chain links TRBV7-2 with TRBJ1-1; D gene ambiguous. Germline V lookup: CDR1 SGHTA, CDR2 FQGNSA. Trimming pared 7 bases from V and 0 bases from J, leaving 9 bases between. The CDR3 has 13 amino acids. Here the CDR3 DNA reads TGTGCCAGCACAGTACAGATGAACACTGAAGCTTTCTTT. Translated: CASTVQMNTEAFF.

This clone was seen many times. This chain connects TRBV30 to TRBJ2-7; TRBD1 is a possible D gene (5 bases). The CDR3 is 14 amino acids. Germline V gene lookup returns CDR1 GTSNPN and CDR2 SVGIG (reference sequence). Between the trimmed V and J ends, which lost 3 bases and 0 bases, there was a span of 12 bases. This CDR3 is CAWRSLGPSYEQYF. CDR3 coding DNA: TGTGCCTGGAGATCCTTGGGGCCCTCCTACGAGCAGTACTTC.

This clone has a count of ten or more. The V call is TRBV11-1, the J call TRBJ2-3; 14 bases fit TRBD2. This CDR3 comprises 17 residues. V trimming: 6 bases; J trimming: 5 bases; junction bases outside the gene matches: 10. The germline gives CDR1 SGHAT, CDR2 FQDESV (reference sequence). The CDR3 reads CASSFKTSGRAQDTQYF. The CDR3, as DNA: TGTGCCAGCAGTTTCAAGACTAGCGGGAGGGCCCAAGATACGCAGTATTTT.

The DNA of the CDR3 is TGTGCCAGCAGTTACGGGACTAGCGCCAATGAGCAGTTCTTC. The encoded protein is CASSYGTSANEQFF. The rearrangement uses TRBV6-5 and TRBJ2-1; 10 bases map to TRBD2. J gave up 6 bases and V 2 bases, and 1 base lay outside the gene matches. This CDR3 has 14 amino acids. Germline CDR1 is MNHEY and CDR2 is SVGAGI.

This clone was counted many times. The CDR3 loop is CASSTGHFSSELFF. CDR3 in DNA: TGTGCCAGCAGCACGGGACATTTCAGCTCGGAGCTGTTTTTT. The chain recombines TRBV28 with TRBJ2-2, with a tentative D call TRBD1 (6 bases). The CDR3 spans 14 residues. Germline V gives CDR1 MDHEN, CDR2 SYDVKM. Trimming cost V 6 bases and J 10 bases, with 18 bases left between them.

DNA for the CDR3: TGTGCCAGCAGGGACAGACACAACACAGATACGCAGTATTTT. It yields the protein CASRDRHNTDTQYF. The chain uses TRBV6-2 or TRBV6-3 and TRBJ2-3; D possibly corresponds to TRBD1 (6 bases). This CDR3 region has 14 residues. With 6 bases removed from V and 2 bases from J, the gap between germline ends came to 12 bases. Germline V lookup: CDR1 MNHEY, CDR2 SVGEGT.

In this sample, this clone turned up once. This CDR3 is missing its conserved last phenylalanine or tryptophan, likely due to a read error. The gene calls are TRBV20-1 and TRBJ1-1; D ambiguous. Between the trimmed V and J ends, which lost 0 bases and 7 bases, there was a span of 12 bases. This CDR3 region has 13 residues. CDR1 and CDR2 from the germline V gene are DFQATT and SNEGSKA (reference sequence). DNA for the CDR3: TGCAGTGCTAGAGAGGCTAGCGGGGTTGAAGCTTTCTCT. Translation gives CSAREASGVEAFS.

The chain uses TRBV6-1 and TRBJ2-5; the D call may be TRBD1 or TRBD2 (5 bases each). V lost 5 bases, J lost 7 bases, and 17 bases lay in between. Per germline, CDR1 MNHNS and CDR2 SASEGT. The CDR3 contains 14 residues. The CDR3 coding sequence is TGTGCCAGCAGTCCCGGGACCACCACGGGGACCCAGTACTTC. Its translation: CASSPGTTTGTQYF.

At least ten counts were recorded for this clone. V and J are TRBV9 and TRBJ1-3; TRBD1 is a possible D gene (5 bases). Germline CDR1 SGDLS, CDR2 YYNGEE. The length of the CDR3 is 15 residues. Between the trimmed V and J ends, which lost 3 bases and 6 bases, there was a span of 16 bases. In DNA, the CDR3 is TGTGCCAGCAGCGCATTGGGGACGGATTCAAACACCATATATTTT. It codes for CASSALGTDSNTIYF.

In this sample, this clone turned up a few times. V is TRBV5-1 and J is TRBJ2-2; D may be TRBD1 (6 bases). Deletions cut 0 bases from V and 8 bases from J, with 17 bases between. Germline V CDR1 and CDR2: SGHRS, YFSETQ. The CDR3 extends over 16 amino acids. CDR3 residues: CASSLDGRGTTGELFF. For the CDR3, the DNA is TGCGCCAGCAGCTTGGATGGCAGGGGCACCACAGGGGAGCTGTTTTTT.

This clone was counted at least ten times. This chain links TRBV5-1 with TRBJ1-3; D is unresolved. The CDR3 is made up of 14 amino acids. CDR1 and CDR2 (germline): SGHRS, YFSETQ. V lost 4 bases and J 2 bases, leaving 10 bases between the germline ends. For the CDR3, the DNA is TGCGCCAGCAGCGACCCCGCCGCTGGAAACACCATATATTTT. Translated: CASSDPAAGNTIYF.

This clone ranks as medium-sized. The chain joins TRBV6-5 to TRBJ2-7; weak D call: TRBD1 (6 bases). Germline V gene sequence: CDR1 MNHEY, CDR2 SVGAGI. V was pared by 0 bases and J by 1 base, with 7 bases between. The CDR3 consists of 14 residues. CDR3 in amino acids: CASSYSGGSYEQYF. For the CDR3, the DNA is TGTGCCAGCAGTTACTCAGGGGGTTCCTACGAGCAGTACTTC.